This T cell receptor (beta chain) originates from a study of Tregs in tolerant kidney transplant recipients. Study-level findings and limits: Activated donor B cell expansion appeared to reveal the most relevant donor-specific TCRbeta repertoire. The small number of patients limits these findings pending further validation.

Profiling relied on immunoSEQ multiplex PCR, and the TCRdb table lists in-frame clones only, not all of them. Of roughly 250,000 clones in the sample, more than 65% are singletons; the top ten hold less than 0.75%. Germline CDR1 reads MNHEY; CDR2 reads SVGAGI. V lost 0 bases, J lost 5 bases, and 10 bases lay in between. CDR3 length equals 14 residues. Unstimulated regulatory T cells (CD4+CD25+CD127-), CD4+CD25- non-regulatory cells, CD4 and CD8 cells were FACS-sorted from thawed PBMCs. A note on this clone: Its antigen remains unidentified.

The V gene is TRBV6-5, the J gene TRBJ1-1; no definite D call. The receptor comes from a human donor in good health. The sample taken for sequencing was CD4+ T cells from blood. In DNA form, the CDR3 reads TGTGCCAGCAGTTACTCTATTGGCACAACTGAAGCTTTCTTT. Its translation is CASSYSIGTTEAFF.